The sequence of this TCR beta chain was determined in a study of blood T cell repertoires in COVID-19. Study as a whole: COVID-19 samples collected from the United States, Italy and Spain covered acute and convalescent phases. Sources were T cells, B-cell-depleted T cells, or PBMCs; the material itself was cDNA or gDNA.

V was clipped by 5 bases and J by 4 bases; unmatched bases: 5. There are 13 residues in the CDR3. CDR1 and CDR2 (germline): GTSNPN, SVGIG (reference sequence). Per the original data handling: Reference gene primer amplification yielded estimated nucleated cell counts. The repertoire was sequenced with immunoSEQ multiplex PCR; TCRdb's copy has only in-frame clones and lacks some. That table supplies the V and J calls and clone size; D and trimming were determined from the DNA. The sample consists of 90,000 to 120,000 clones, roughly 90% of them appearing once. This TCR derives from a man aged 60 to 75 with acute or convalescent COVID-19. This chain connects TRBV30 to TRBJ1-5; 7 bases are a match to TRBD1. The sequencing sample was made of peripheral blood. DNA for the CDR3: TGTGCCTGGGGGACAGAAGTTAATCAGCCCCAGCATTTT. Translated, it gives CAWGTEVNQPQHF.